The 7 T cell receptor beta chains below come from one sample, sequenced in a study of beta chain features in type 1 diabetes. Reverse transcription of all isolated RNA meant that expressed TCRB transcripts were sequenced. Generated by immunoSEQ multiplex PCR, the TCRdb table keeps only in-frame clones and is missing some. Of around 430,000 clones detected, approximately 30% appear once; the ten largest clones hold roughly 0.06%. The sequencing sample was made of naive CD4+ T cells from blood. The receptors shown here come from a man younger than 30 in good health.

The rearrangement uses TRBV13 and TRBJ2-6; D remains ambiguous. This CDR3 is 14 amino acids long. The V and J ends lost 5 bases and 4 bases respectively, with 9 bases between them. Looked up from germline, CDR1 is PRHDT and CDR2 is FYEKMQ (reference sequence). The CDR3 DNA reads TGTGCCAGCAGCAGCCCCCCCGGGGCCAACGTCCTGACTTTC. This gives the protein CASSSPPGANVLTF.

This clone has only a few counts. The chain links TRBV18 to TRBJ2-6, with D possibly being TRBD1 (5 bases). The CDR3 is 15 amino acids. Germline CDR1 and CDR2: KGHSH and LQKENI. Trimming shortened V by 2 bases and J by 2 bases, and 7 bases separated the two germline ends. The CDR3 DNA reads as TGTGCCAGCTCACCAGACAGAACTGGGGCCAACGTCCTGACTTTC. It is translated as CASSPDRTGANVLTF.

The rearrangement links TRBV30 to TRBJ2-2; D uncertain. Trimming stripped 2 bases from V and 1 base from J, with 5 bases between. The germline gives CDR1 GTSNPN, CDR2 SVGIG (reference sequence). The CDR3 has 13 amino acids. CDR3 protein: CAWSMLNTGELFF. CDR3 nucleotide sequence: TGTGCCTGGAGTATGTTGAACACCGGGGAGCTGTTTTTT.

About this clone: The junction and the germline gene differ at one end; a read error may be behind it. The chain joins TRBV7-9 to TRBJ2-1; the match to TRBD2 covers 9 bases. This CDR3 has 15 amino acids. Per germline, CDR1 SEHNR and CDR2 FQNEAQ (reference sequence). The CDR3 sequence is CASSVAGLASNEQFF. The CDR3 DNA is TGTGCCAGCAGCGTAGCGGGACTAGCTAGCAATGAGCAGTTCTTC.

This chain links TRBV30 with TRBJ1-2, with D hard to call. The CDR3 is made up of 13 amino acids. Trimming removed 2 bases from V and 0 bases from J, with 7 bases in between. Germline assignment: CDR1 GTSNPN and CDR2 SVGIG (reference sequence). The CDR3 region is CAWSPPPNYGYTF. The CDR3 bases are TGTGCCTGGAGTCCGCCTCCTAACTATGGCTACACCTTC.

This clone was recorded a few times. Germline and junction disagree at one end, which may indicate a read error. The sample has other DNA sequences that encode this CDR3 too. This chain links TRBV20-1 with TRBJ2-7, with unresolved D. Per germline, CDR1 DFQATT and CDR2 SNEGSKA (reference sequence). This CDR3 is built from 11 residues. This chain's CDR3 is CSARGTYEQYF. The CDR3 DNA reads as TGCAGTGCCAGAGGTACCTACGAGCAGTACTTC.

Here the CDR3 reads CASSPGTGTISGANVLTF. The CDR3 DNA is TGTGCCAGCAGCCCCGGGACAGGGACTATCTCTGGGGCCAACGTCCTGACTTTC. The chain uses TRBV5-4 and TRBJ2-6; 9 bases map to TRBD1. The CDR3 is made up of 18 amino acids. CDR1 SGHNT and CDR2 YYREEE come from the germline V gene (reference sequence). J was trimmed by 0 bases and V by 4 bases; bases with no gene match: 8.